The sequence of this T cell receptor (beta chain) was determined in a study of blood T cell repertoires in COVID-19. Study-wide context: Spain, Italy and the United States supplied samples that represented acute and convalescent COVID-19. Sources were T cells, B-cell-depleted T cells, or PBMCs; the material itself was cDNA or gDNA.

TCRdb keeps only in-frame clones here, not all; method: immunoSEQ multiplex PCR. This sample yields 85,000 or so clones, of which more than 80% are seen a single time; 27% belongs to the top ten. Trimming at V came to 4 bases and at J to 5 bases, leaving 9 bases not matched to a gene. Germline CDR1 is SGHNT and CDR2 is YYREEE (reference sequence). The CDR3 is 15 residues long. The clonotype originates from a man between 50 and 59 years old with active or convalescent COVID-19. The V gene is TRBV5-4, the J gene TRBJ1-5; TRBD1 aligns across 7 bases. The sample was peripheral blood. CDR3: CASSRGTAKDQPQHF. CDR3 nucleotides: TGTGCCAGCAGCCGGGGGACAGCAAAGGATCAGCCCCAGCATTTT.